This T cell receptor beta chain was captured by sequencing in a study of T cell responses to AZD1222 COVID-19 vaccine. The V gene lost 3 bases and the J gene lost 0 bases, with 6 bases spanning the gap. The CDR3 has 14 amino acids. Germline CDR1 reads SEHNR; CDR2 reads FQNEAQ (reference sequence). Study-wide points: Unmutated variant regions reportedly attract nearly half of all spike-specific TCRs.

Data came from immunoSEQ multiplex PCR; TCRdb stores just in-frame clones and leaves some out. The sample has approximately 190,000 clones, around 92% seen once. To note about this clone: The target antigen is unknown.

Sequenced here: peripheral blood, sampled on day 0 of AZD1222 vaccination. The chain recombines TRBV7-9 with TRBJ1-5, with D hard to call. The clonotype was recovered from an adult in good health. This CDR3 reads CASSFQTSNQPQHF. The CDR3 DNA is TGTGCCAGCAGCTTCCAGACTAGCAATCAGCCCCAGCATTTT.